What follows are 2 T cell receptor beta chains derived from one specimen sequenced in a study of cytomegalovirus exposure and HLA in healthy donors. Assay used: immunoSEQ multiplex PCR; TCRdb lists only in-frame clones, some missing. The top ten hold about 1.9% of the sample, which has some 150,000 clones, just over 85% seen once. Source material: PBMCs. The receptors were gathered from a human donor in good health.

This rearrangement joins TRBV29-1 to TRBJ1-1; D remains unclear. The V gene's germline CDR1 is SQVTM and CDR2 ANQGSEA. V dropped 5 bases and J dropped 1 base, with 5 bases sitting between them. The CDR3 contains 11 residues. In DNA, the CDR3 is TGCAGCGTTCCTAAGAACACTGAAGCTTTCTTT. Encoded protein: CSVPKNTEAFF. The full variable domain, its missing parts supplied by reference TRBV29-1 and TRBJ1-1, is SAVISQKPSRDICQRGTSLTIQCQVDSQVTMMFWYRQQPGQSLTLIATANQGSEATYESGFVIDKFPISRPNLTFSTLTVSNMSPEDSSIYLCSVPKNTEAFFGQGTRLTVV.

The chain couples TRBV7-9 to TRBJ1-3; TRBD1 agrees at 9 bases. The CDR3 extends over 18 amino acids. V lost 6 bases to trimming and J lost 0 bases; unmatched junction nucleotides: 12. Germline V gene data show CDR1 as SEHNR and CDR2 as FQNEAQ (reference sequence). CDR3 region: CASRPAGTGHYSGNTIYF. CDR3 DNA sequence: TGTGCCAGCAGACCAGCCGGGACAGGGCACTACTCTGGAAACACCATATATTTT.